The present T cell receptor (beta chain) was sequenced within a study of blood T cell repertoires in COVID-19. Background on the study: There were acute and convalescent COVID-19 samples, and they came from the United States, Italy and Spain. Nucleic acid was either cDNA or gDNA, and it came from T cells, B-cell-depleted T cells, or PBMCs.

In the source study's methods: Amplification from reference gene primers served as the basis for estimated nucleated cell counts. Profiled with immunoSEQ multiplex PCR; TCRdb holds only in-frame clones, not every one. V and J calls plus clone size are reproduced from that table; the DNA served to infer D and trimming. This sample carries more than 70,000 clones, 85% of them seen once, and the ten largest clones take under 4.5%. The CDR3 covers 14 residues. V lost 3 bases and J lost 7, with 14 bases in between. The germline V gene encodes CDR1 SGHRS and CDR2 YFSETQ. The sequence came from a man aged 60 to 75 with acute or convalescent COVID-19. The chain couples TRBV5-1 to TRBJ1-5; D might be TRBD1 (6 bases). Input material: peripheral blood. In nucleotides, the CDR3 is TGCGCCAGCAGCTACGAAGGGGGGGGACAGCCCCAGCATTTT. Protein: CASSYEGGGQPQHF.